Sequencing of this T cell receptor (beta chain) was carried out in a study of identical twins. Study-wide findings and caveats: Clonotypes of the beta chain that were abundant in cord blood carried fewer insertions (memory repertoires showed none). The presence of invariant MAIT and iNKT cells could partly confound analyses of zero-insertion sequences.

TCRdb independently ran MiXCR on the 5' RACE reads; one entry per CDR3 protein. The data contain approximately 470,000 distinct CDR3 sequences, around 14% of them singletons. The CDR3 has 14 residues. Germline CDR1 MNHEY, CDR2 SVGAGI. Trimming cost V 4 bases and J 2 bases, with 12 bases left between them. This clonotype was seen ten or more times. Its target is unknown. A further study also used this sample, focusing on yellow fever vaccine responses in identical twins. That source notes: Twins' vaccine T cell response reportedly seemed partly convergent, partly personalized.

The rearrangement uses TRBV6-5 and TRBJ2-7, with a tentative D call TRBD2 (6 bases). This TCR derives from a woman under 30 in good health. The sequenced sample was CD4+ T cells sorted from blood. CDR3 DNA sequence: TGTGCCAGCAGTTCAGGGACTTTTACCTACGAGCAGTACTTC. The encoded protein is CASSSGTFTYEQYF.